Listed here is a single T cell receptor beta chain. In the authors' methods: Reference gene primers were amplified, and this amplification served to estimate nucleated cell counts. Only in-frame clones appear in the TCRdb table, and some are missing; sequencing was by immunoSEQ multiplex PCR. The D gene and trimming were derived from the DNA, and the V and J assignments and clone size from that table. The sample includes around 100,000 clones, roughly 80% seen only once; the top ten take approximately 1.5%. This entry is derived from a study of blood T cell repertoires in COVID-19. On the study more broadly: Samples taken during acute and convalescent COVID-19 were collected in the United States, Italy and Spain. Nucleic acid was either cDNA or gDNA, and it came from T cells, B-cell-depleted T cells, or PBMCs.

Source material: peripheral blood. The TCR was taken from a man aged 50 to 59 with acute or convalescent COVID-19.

In DNA form, the CDR3 reads TGTGCCACCAGTGATTCGAGGACAGGTTGGGACTATGGCTACACCTTC. Amino acid sequence: CATSDSRTGWDYGYTF. The chain joins TRBV24-1 to TRBJ1-2; 7 bases agree with TRBD1. Trimming at V came to 2 bases and at J to 3 bases, leaving 8 bases not matched to a gene. CDR3 length: 16 amino acids. CDR1 and CDR2 (germline): KGHDR, SFDVKD.